A selection of T cell receptor beta chains follows, all from one sample in a study of blood T cell repertoires in COVID-19. TCRdb keeps only in-frame clones here, not all; method: immunoSEQ multiplex PCR. The sample has 250,000 to 300,000 clones, around 85% seen once. Sequencing was performed on peripheral blood. The source is a man aged 50 to 60 with active or convalescent COVID-19. CDR3s include the opening cysteine and the closing phenylalanine or tryptophan.

v_call,j_call,cdr3_aa
TRBV28,TRBJ1-6,CASSPGDREFPPLHF
TRBV5-1,TRBJ2-5,CASSARTSGETQYF
TRBV11-1,TRBJ2-7,CASSLVQDASYEQYF
TRBV4-1,TRBJ1-2,CASSQGTGNYGYTF
TRBV9,TRBJ1-6,CASSFGPGQGTNSPLHF
TRBV19,TRBJ2-5,CASSSSGGLQETQYF
TRBV6-5,TRBJ1-6,CASSNSGTGDSPLHF
TRBV7-9,TRBJ1-4,CASSPRRYNEKLFF
TRBV21-1,TRBJ1-1,CASSKALTGLCLTTEAFF
TRBV4-1,TRBJ2-1,CASSLTSGTYNEQFF
TRBV5-1,TRBJ2-5,CASGEGGAQETQYF
TRBV2,TRBJ1-6,CASCIGETYNSPLHF
TRBV4-3,TRBJ2-1,CASSQESAGEQFF
TRBV24-1,TRBJ2-7,CARGRLNLLAGVQEQYF
TRBV7-9,TRBJ2-7,CASRRGEVGEQYF
TRBV19,TRBJ1-1,CASNWVGTGGAEAFF
TRBV28,TRBJ1-5,CASSVTGQKHQPQHF
TRBV5-6,TRBJ2-7,CASSLVGTPYEQYF
TRBV7-2,TRBJ2-2,CASSGWLAGGGTGELFF
TRBV28,TRBJ1-5,CASRKYRAQPQHF
TRBV9,TRBJ2-7,CARRRPPGVYEQYF
TRBV7-2,TRBJ1-1,CASSLVDRDGEAFF
TRBV11-2,TRBJ2-7,CASSLGRLAGAYEQYF
TRBV19,TRBJ2-1,CASSRRVFASGFGEQFF
TRBV3-1/TRBV3-2,TRBJ1-2,CASSQRTDTNYGYTF
TRBV3-1/TRBV3-2,TRBJ2-6,CASSPGQAAGANVLTF
TRBV2,TRBJ2-3,CASSYRLAGRTDTQYF
TRBV5-5,TRBJ1-5,CASNMGGPGQPQHF
TRBV3-1/TRBV3-2,TRBJ2-3,CASSALAGGSTDTQYF
TRBV11-2,TRBJ2-7,CASSFGLSSYEQYF
TRBV12-3/TRBV12-4,TRBJ2-4,CASRGGFKNIQYF
TRBV7-9,TRBJ1-3,CASSLGTGSFSGNTIYF
TRBV6-2/TRBV6-3,TRBJ2-1,CASSLKNEQFF
TRBV5-1,TRBJ1-1,CASSNTGGTEAFF
TRBV7-9,TRBJ2-1,CASSFLLGPYNEQFF
TRBV5-5,TRBJ2-4,CASSAQTSGKNIQYF
TRBV10-3,TRBJ1-5,CAISDRTGLNQPQHF
TRBV7-9,TRBJ1-1,CASSLVGEAFF
TRBV12-3/TRBV12-4,TRBJ2-4,CASSRDRGIQYF
TRBV18,TRBJ2-1,CASSPGGGTSYNEQFF
TRBV4-1,TRBJ2-7,CASSQGTLSYEQYF
TRBV7-2,TRBJ1-1,CASSPTRTGGEAFF
TRBV5-4,TRBJ2-4,CASSLRTGGPQLAKNIQYF
TRBV5-6,TRBJ1-6,CASSRGTGSYNSPLHF
TRBV2,TRBJ1-1,CASHLLGTGTEAFF
TRBV19,TRBJ1-5,CASSIDAGNQPQHF
TRBV30,TRBJ2-1,CAWSLPGTRSFF
TRBV4-2,TRBJ2-1,CASSRDGGNEQFF
TRBV4-2,TRBJ1-6,CASSQPSSYNSPLHF
TRBV30,TRBJ2-3,CAWRGEGDTQYF
TRBV25-1,TRBJ1-2,CATTGDYGYTF
TRBV29-1,TRBJ2-7,CSGREGSYEQYF
TRBV12-3/TRBV12-4,TRBJ1-2,CASRLGQAPRYTF